Presented here are 26 T cell receptor beta chains from one specimen sequenced in a study of response to subunit inactivated influenza vaccine. TCRdb re-called the RT-PCR reads through MiXCR, storing one row per CDR3 protein. The table has about 780,000 distinct CDR3 sequences, 18% seen once. Sequencing was performed on PBMCs from blood, taken 5 to 6 days after vaccination. The receptors originated from a man aged 45-65 years who received an inactivated influenza vaccine.

This clonotype was detected only a few times. The rearrangement uses TRBV7-2 and TRBJ2-3; D might be TRBD1 (6 bases). Germline CDR1 is SGHTA and CDR2 is FQGNSA. The CDR3 has 15 amino acids. Trimming took off 5 bases at V and 0 bases at J, with 12 bases between the two ends. The CDR3 is CASSAQGPSTDTQYF. The DNA for the CDR3 is TGTGCCAGCAGCGCACAGGGTCCTAGCACAGATACGCAGTATTTT.

This clonotype was counted only a few times. V and J are TRBV7-6 and TRBJ2-2, with D possibly matching TRBD1 (6 bases). The CDR3 has 15 residues. Germline V lookup: CDR1 SGHVS, CDR2 FNYEAQ. Trimming shortened V by 5 bases and J by 3 bases, and 13 bases separated the two germline ends. CDR3 nucleotide sequence: TGTGCCAGCAGCCTCGGGACAACCTACACCGGGGAGCTGTTTTTT. Translating it yields CASSLGTTYTGELFF.

This clonotype was seen more than once but under ten times. The chain uses TRBV24-1 and TRBJ2-1, with D perhaps TRBD1 (6 bases). The germline V gene encodes CDR1 KGHDR and CDR2 SFDVKD. Deletions cut 9 bases from V and 3 bases from J, with 14 bases between. CDR3 size: 14 residues. The chain's CDR3 is CATQRDTLYNEQFF. Here the CDR3 DNA reads TGTGCCACCCAACGGGACACCCTCTACAATGAGCAGTTCTTC.

The chain has TRBV7-6 and TRBJ2-7; unclear D gene. Germline values: CDR1 SGHVS, CDR2 FNYEAQ. V was clipped by 5 bases and J by 2 bases, with 10 bases between them. The length of the CDR3 is 13 residues. CDR3 loop: CASSHGETYEQYF. The CDR3 region has the DNA TGTGCCAGCAGCCACGGCGAGACCTACGAGCAGTACTTC.

This clonotype was seen a few times. The rearrangement links TRBV7-2 to TRBJ2-3; no clear D gene. Trimming took off 1 base at V and 2 bases at J, with 10 bases between the two ends. Germline CDR1 is SGHTA and CDR2 is FQGNSA. The CDR3 is made up of 15 amino acids. The CDR3 sequence: CASSLESLNTDTQYF. CDR3 bases: TGTGCCAGCAGCTTAGAAAGTCTAAACACAGATACGCAGTATTTT.

This clonotype was seen a handful of times. This CDR3 is CASRNTGTGNGYTF. The CDR3 bases are TGTGCCAGCAGGAACACCGGGACAGGGAATGGCTACACCTTC. The V call is TRBV6-1, the J call TRBJ1-2, with 9 bases lining up with TRBD1. Per germline, CDR1 MNHNS and CDR2 SASEGT. This CDR3 region has 14 residues. J was trimmed by 6 bases and V by 6 bases; bases with no gene match: 8.

This chain connects TRBV6-5 to TRBJ1-4; perhaps TRBD1 as D (6 bases). Looked up from germline, CDR1 is MNHEY and CDR2 is SVGAGI. V lost 3 bases to trimming and J lost 4 bases, with 15 bases between them. This CDR3 has 16 amino acids. CDR3: CASSYSGGAGNEKLFF. CDR3 DNA sequence: TGTGCCAGCAGTTATTCGGGGGGGGCGGGTAATGAAAAACTGTTTTTT.

This clonotype has just a few counts. The chain combines TRBV18 with TRBJ2-5; D gene uncertain. Germline V gives CDR1 KGHSH, CDR2 LQKENI. The CDR3 is 14 amino acids. The V end lost 6 bases, the J end lost 5 bases, and 16 bases lay between the germline ends. The chain's CDR3 is CASSQGALRETQYF. In DNA form, the CDR3 reads TGTGCCAGCTCCCAAGGAGCGTTACGGGAGACCCAGTACTTC.

The rearrangement uses TRBV7-3 and TRBJ2-2; D ambiguous. CDR3 length equals 12 residues. CDR1 and CDR2 (germline): SGHTA, FQGTGA. Trimming took off 2 bases at V and 7 bases at J, with 5 bases between the two ends. In DNA form, the CDR3 reads TGTGCCAGCAGCTTATTCGGCGGGGAGCTGTTTTTT. Translating it yields CASSLFGGELFF.

The V gene is TRBV6-1, the J gene TRBJ2-3; D may be TRBD1 or TRBD2 (6 bases each). This CDR3 is 15 amino acids long. The germline CDR1 and CDR2 sequences are MNHNS and SASEGT. The germline V and J ends were trimmed by 9 bases and 0 bases, with 16 bases remaining between them. DNA for the CDR3: TGTGCCAGTAGAAGGGGGGACACTAGCACAGATACGCAGTATTTT. As protein: CASRRGDTSTDTQYF.

The chain uses TRBV2 and TRBJ2-3, with D unresolved. The CDR3 is 14 amino acids. V was trimmed by 4 bases and J by 2 bases, leaving 10 bases between them. From germline, CDR1 is SNHLY and CDR2 FYNNEI. CDR3 coding DNA: TGTGCCAGCAGTGCAACGGGTTACACAGATACGCAGTATTTT. Translating it yields CASSATGYTDTQYF.

The rearrangement joins TRBV30 to TRBJ2-1; a weak D match, TRBD1 (5 bases). The germline V and J ends were trimmed by 7 bases and 7 bases, with 23 bases remaining between them. Germline V gene data show CDR1 as GTSNPN and CDR2 as SVGIG (reference sequence). This CDR3 has 15 amino acids. Written as DNA, the CDR3 is TGTGCCTCCCAAGGGCCAGGGCCTCCCTTGAATGAGCAGTTCTTC. Amino acid sequence: CASQGPGPPLNEQFF.

The chain couples TRBV5-1 to TRBJ2-7, with 13 bases aligning to TRBD2. This CDR3 has 17 amino acids. J was trimmed by 5 bases and V by 4 bases; bases with no gene match: 12. The V gene's germline CDR1 is SGHRS and CDR2 YFSETQ. The CDR3 reads CASSRRATLAGGHEQYF. CDR3 DNA: TGCGCCAGCAGCCGTAGAGCGACACTAGCGGGAGGGCACGAGCAGTACTTC.

The table lists this clonotype with a few counts. The chain joins TRBV30 to TRBJ2-3; 12 bases align to TRBD2. This CDR3 has 18 residues. Germline trimming cut 0 bases from V and 2 bases from J; bases unmatched to any gene: 9. Germline assignment: CDR1 GTSNPN and CDR2 SVGIG (reference sequence). The CDR3 loop reads CAWSVSLAGGLYTDTQYF. CDR3 in DNA: TGTGCCTGGAGTGTATCACTAGCGGGGGGACTATACACAGATACGCAGTATTTT.

The rearrangement joins TRBV24-1 to TRBJ2-3; a weak D match, TRBD2 (5 bases). The CDR3 is 18 amino acids. Germline CDR1 is KGHDR and CDR2 is SFDVKD. Trimming took 1 base from V and 0 from J, leaving 16 bases between them. The CDR3 spells CATSDFPGLGPSTDTQYF. CDR3 coding DNA: TGTGCCACCAGTGATTTTCCAGGACTGGGTCCAAGCACAGATACGCAGTATTTT.

This clonotype was counted a few times. The chain joins TRBV28 to TRBJ1-1; D may be TRBD1 (5 bases). Trimming left V 7 bases short and J 11 bases short, with 20 bases between. CDR3 length: 13 residues. Per germline, CDR1 MDHEN and CDR2 SYDVKM. The CDR3: CASNLGAGVAAFF. CDR3 DNA sequence: TGTGCCAGCAACCTCGGGGCGGGGGTTGCGGCTTTCTTT. Full variable domain (missing parts from reference TRBV28 and TRBJ1-1): DVKVTQSSRYLVKRTGEKVFLECVQDMDHENMFWYRQDPGLGLRLIYFSYDVKMKEKGDIPEGYSVSREKKERFSLILESASTNQTSMYLCASNLGAGVAAFFGQGTRLTVV.

This clonotype was found many times. The CDR3 spells CASSLASGYEQYF. The CDR3 bases are TGCGCCAGCAGCTTGGCATCAGGGTACGAGCAGTACTTC. The V and J genes are TRBV5-1 and TRBJ2-7; D is possibly TRBD1 (5 bases). The germline gives CDR1 SGHRS, CDR2 YFSETQ. The CDR3 totals 13 residues. The germline V and J ends were trimmed by 0 bases and 4 bases, with 8 bases remaining between them.

The chain recombines TRBV25-1 with TRBJ2-3, with D maybe TRBD1 (5 bases). The ends were cut back, 1 base at V and 0 bases at J, with 14 bases in the middle. The germline gives CDR1 MGHDK, CDR2 SYGVNS. This CDR3 is 17 amino acids long. The chain's CDR3 is CASSELGRVGSTDTQYF. The CDR3 DNA reads as TGTGCCAGCAGTGAATTGGGCAGGGTGGGAAGCACAGATACGCAGTATTTT.

The V and J genes are TRBV13 and TRBJ1-5; TRBD1 aligns across 9 bases. J was trimmed by 4 bases and V by 0 bases; bases with no gene match: 4. Germline lookup yields CDR1 PRHDT and CDR2 FYEKMQ (reference sequence). CDR3 length equals 16 residues. Written as DNA, the CDR3 is TGTGCCAGCAGCTTAGGCCGGGACAGGGTAAATCAGCCCCAGCATTTT. Amino acid sequence: CASSLGRDRVNQPQHF.

The gene calls are TRBV11-2 and TRBJ2-1; D is perhaps TRBD1 (5 bases). CDR3 size: 13 residues. Germline assignment: CDR1 SGHAT and CDR2 FQNNGV. Trimming left V 1 base short and J 6 bases short, with 7 bases between. This CDR3 is CASSLGQLNEQFF. CDR3 nucleotide sequence: TGTGCCAGCAGCTTAGGACAGCTCAATGAGCAGTTCTTC.

This chain links TRBV4-3 with TRBJ1-6, with D tentatively TRBD1 (5 bases). Germline CDR1 reads LGHNA; CDR2 reads YSLEER. CDR3 size: 15 residues. V was shortened by 0 bases and J by 10 bases, with 13 bases between the two germline ends. The CDR3 DNA reads TGCGCCAGCAGCCAAGATGGGGGAAGGGGATCACCCCTCCACTTT. This gives the protein CASSQDGGRGSPLHF.

The V call is TRBV28, the J call TRBJ2-5; 10 nucleotides match TRBD2. The V gene's germline CDR1 is MDHEN and CDR2 SYDVKM. V lost 2 bases and J lost 2; bases outside the gene matches: 5. The CDR3 length is 16 residues. The CDR3 region has the DNA TGTGCCAGCAGTTTAGCAGCGGGAGGGTTACAAGAGACCCAGTACTTC. This translates into CASSLAAGGLQETQYF.

This clonotype came up a few times. This chain links TRBV5-1 with TRBJ2-3; 11 bases match TRBD2. Germline V CDR1 and CDR2: SGHRS, YFSETQ. Germline trimming cut 5 bases from V and 5 bases from J; bases unmatched to any gene: 4. There are 14 residues in the CDR3. The DNA of the CDR3 is TGCGCCAGCAGACTAGCGGGAGTGAGAGATACGCAGTATTTT. This encodes CASRLAGVRDTQYF. Supplemented by reference TRBV5-1 and TRBJ2-3, the full variable domain reads KAGVTQTPRYLIKTRGQQVTLSCSPISGHRSVSWYQQTPGQGLQFLFEYFSETQRNKGNFPGRFSGRQFSNSRSEMNVSTLELGDSALYLCASRLAGVRDTQYFGPGTRLTVL.

The V gene is TRBV20-1, the J gene TRBJ2-5; weak D call: TRBD1 (5 bases). CDR1 and CDR2 (germline): DFQATT, SNEGSKA (reference sequence). The CDR3 contains 12 residues. The CDR3 DNA sequence: TGCAGACCCAGGGCCGACCAAGAGACCCAGTACTTC. Amino acid sequence: CRPRADQETQYF.

The V and J genes are TRBV20-1 and TRBJ1-2, with no clear D. V gave up 1 base and J gave up 6 bases, with 15 bases separating them. This CDR3 contains 14 residues. The germline CDR1 and CDR2 sequences are DFQATT and SNEGSKA (reference sequence). The CDR3 loop is CSARGPPGRNGYTF. Written as DNA, the CDR3 is TGCAGTGCTAGAGGGCCCCCGGGCAGGAATGGCTACACCTTC.

V is TRBV5-1 and J is TRBJ2-2; 10 nucleotides agree with TRBD1. Germline-derived CDR1 and CDR2 are SGHRS and YFSETQ. Trimming cost V 2 bases and J 6 bases; bases outside gene matches: 7. CDR3 size: 16 residues. CDR3 sequence reads: CASSLRTGGTAGELFF. CDR3 bases: TGCGCCAGCAGCTTACGGACAGGGGGAACGGCCGGGGAGCTGTTTTTT.